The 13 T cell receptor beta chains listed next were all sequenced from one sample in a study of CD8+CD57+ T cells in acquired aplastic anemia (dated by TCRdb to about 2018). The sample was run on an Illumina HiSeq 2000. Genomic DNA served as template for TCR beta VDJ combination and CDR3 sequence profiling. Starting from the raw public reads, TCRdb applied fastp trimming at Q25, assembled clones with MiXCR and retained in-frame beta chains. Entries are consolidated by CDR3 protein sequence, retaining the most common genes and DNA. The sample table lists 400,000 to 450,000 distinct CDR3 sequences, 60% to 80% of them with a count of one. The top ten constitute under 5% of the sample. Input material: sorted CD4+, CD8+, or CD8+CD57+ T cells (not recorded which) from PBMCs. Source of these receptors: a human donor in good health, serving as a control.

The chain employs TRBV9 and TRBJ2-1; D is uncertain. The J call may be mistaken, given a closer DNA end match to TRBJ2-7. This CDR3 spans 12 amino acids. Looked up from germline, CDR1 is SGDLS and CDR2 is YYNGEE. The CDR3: CAGPRSSYGQYF. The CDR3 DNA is TGTGCCGGCCCAAGGAGTTCCTACGGACAGTACTTC.

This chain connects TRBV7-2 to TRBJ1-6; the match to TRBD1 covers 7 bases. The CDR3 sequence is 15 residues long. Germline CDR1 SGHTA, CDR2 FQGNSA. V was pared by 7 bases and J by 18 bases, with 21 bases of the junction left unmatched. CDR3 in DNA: TGTGCCAGCACCCTAGGGGGCTATAATTCACCCCTCCACCACTTT. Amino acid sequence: CASTLGGYNSPLHHF.

This chain's CDR3 is CATQLQSRQRNYGYTF. In nucleotides, the CDR3 is TGTGCCACCCAATTGCAGTCGAGACAGAGAAACTATGGCTACACCTTC. The rearrangement uses TRBV15 and TRBJ1-2; maybe TRBD1 (5 bases). The CDR3 is made up of 16 amino acids. Germline V CDR1 and CDR2: LNHNV, YYDKDF (reference sequence). The V gene lost 8 bases and the J gene lost 2 bases, with 21 bases spanning the gap.

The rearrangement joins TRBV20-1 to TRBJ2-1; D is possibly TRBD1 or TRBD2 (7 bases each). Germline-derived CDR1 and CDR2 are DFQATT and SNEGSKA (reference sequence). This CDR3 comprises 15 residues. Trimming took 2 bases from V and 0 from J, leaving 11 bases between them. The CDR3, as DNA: TGCAGTGCTAGACAGGGGGGGAGCTCCTACAATGAGCAGTTCTTC. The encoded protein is CSARQGGSSYNEQFF.

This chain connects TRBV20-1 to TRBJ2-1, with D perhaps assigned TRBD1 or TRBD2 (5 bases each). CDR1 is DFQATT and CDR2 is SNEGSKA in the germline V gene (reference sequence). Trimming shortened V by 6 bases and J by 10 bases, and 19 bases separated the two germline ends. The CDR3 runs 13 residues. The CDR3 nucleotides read TGCAGTGCCAGTCCGGGACGGTTATACGAGCAGTTCTTC. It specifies CSASPGRLYEQFF.

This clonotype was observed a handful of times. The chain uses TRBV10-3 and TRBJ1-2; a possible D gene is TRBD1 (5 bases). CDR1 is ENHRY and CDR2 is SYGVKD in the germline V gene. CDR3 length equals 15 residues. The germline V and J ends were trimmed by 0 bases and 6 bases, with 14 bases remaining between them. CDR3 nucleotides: TGTGCCATCAGTGAGTCGGGGTGGGGGAAAGATGGCTACACCTTC. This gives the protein CAISESGWGKDGYTF.

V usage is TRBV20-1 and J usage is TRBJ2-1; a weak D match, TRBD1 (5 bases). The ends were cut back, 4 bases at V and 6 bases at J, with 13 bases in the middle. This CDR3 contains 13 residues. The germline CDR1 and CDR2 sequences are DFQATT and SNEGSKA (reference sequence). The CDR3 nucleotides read TGCAGTGCTATTCTACAGGCAGCCAATGAGCAGTTCTTC. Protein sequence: CSAILQAANEQFF.

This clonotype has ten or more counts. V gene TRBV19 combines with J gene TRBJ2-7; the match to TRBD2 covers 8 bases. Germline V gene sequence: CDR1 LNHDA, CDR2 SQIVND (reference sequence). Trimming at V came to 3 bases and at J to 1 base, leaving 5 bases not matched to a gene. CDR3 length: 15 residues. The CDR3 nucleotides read TGTGCCAGTAGTATCGCGGGGGGATCTTCCTACGAGCAGTACTTC. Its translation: CASSIAGGSSYEQYF.

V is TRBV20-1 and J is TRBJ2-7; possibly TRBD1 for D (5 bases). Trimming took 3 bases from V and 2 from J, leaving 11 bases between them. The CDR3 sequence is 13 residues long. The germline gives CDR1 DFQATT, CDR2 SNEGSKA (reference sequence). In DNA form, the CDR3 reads TGCAGTGCTAGGAAACAGGAGACCTACGAGCAGTACTTC. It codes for CSARKQETYEQYF.

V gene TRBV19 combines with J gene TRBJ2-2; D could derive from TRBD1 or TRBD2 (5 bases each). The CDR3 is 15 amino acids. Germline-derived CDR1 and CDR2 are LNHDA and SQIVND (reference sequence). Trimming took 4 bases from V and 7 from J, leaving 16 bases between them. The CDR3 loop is CASSKGRPELGELFF. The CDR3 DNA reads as TGTGCCAGTAGTAAGGGACGGCCGGAGCTCGGGGAGCTGTTTTTT.

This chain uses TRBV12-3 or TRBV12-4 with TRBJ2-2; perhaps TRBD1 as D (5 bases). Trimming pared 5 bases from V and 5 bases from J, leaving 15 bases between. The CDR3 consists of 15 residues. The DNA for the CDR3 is TGTGCCAGCAGTCCAGTGATGGGGCAAACCGGGGAGCTGTTTTTT. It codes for CASSPVMGQTGELFF.

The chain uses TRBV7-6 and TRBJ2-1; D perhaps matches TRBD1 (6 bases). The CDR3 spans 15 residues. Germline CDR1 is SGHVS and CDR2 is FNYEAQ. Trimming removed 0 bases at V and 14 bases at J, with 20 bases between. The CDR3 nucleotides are TGTGCCAGCAGCTTAGCCTCAGGGGCGAACACAGATAAGTTCTTC. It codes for CASSLASGANTDKFF.

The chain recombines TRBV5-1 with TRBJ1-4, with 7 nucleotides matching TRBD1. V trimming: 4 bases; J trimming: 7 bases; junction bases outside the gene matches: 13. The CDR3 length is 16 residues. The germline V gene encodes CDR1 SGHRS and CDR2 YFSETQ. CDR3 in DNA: TGCGCCAGCAGCCCCAGAAGGGACAGTGGCACTGAAAAACTGTTTTTT. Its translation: CASSPRRDSGTEKLFF. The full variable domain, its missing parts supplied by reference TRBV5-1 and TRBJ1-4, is KAGVTQTPRYLIKTRGQQVTLSCSPISGHRSVSWYQQTPGQGLQFLFEYFSETQRNKGNFPGRFSGRQFSNSRSEMNVSTLELGDSALYLCASSPRRDSGTEKLFFGSGTQLSVL.